This T cell receptor (beta chain) was retrieved from a study of T cells in Graves' hyperthyroidism and ophthalmopathy. Overall study context: Pretreatment peripheral blood was obtained at initial diagnosis.

The source of the PBMCs was approximately 10 ml of fresh peripheral blood. Germline V gene sequence: CDR1 SGHTA, CDR2 FQGTGA. The CDR3 loop spans 15 amino acids. The ends were cut back, 5 bases at V and 4 bases at J, with 14 bases in the middle. This clonotype appeared many times. The CDR3 regions of TCR beta were amplified from RNA transcripts. HTBI primers drove first-round RT-PCR of the TCR CDR3. A single record per CDR3 protein comes from TCRdb applying MiXCR to the multiplex PCR reads. This sample has roughly 380,000 distinct CDR3 sequences, with 15% to 20% found just once. This TCR was recovered from a woman under 30 with Graves' hyperthyroidism. The chain has TRBV7-3 and TRBJ2-2; no firm D call. The sequenced material came from blood. For the CDR3, the DNA is TGTGCCAGCAGCCTTCGTGGGCAGGCCACCGGGGAGCTGTTTTTT. Translating gives CASSLRGQATGELFF.